These T cell receptor beta chains were read from a single sample in a study of OX40 agonist ivuxolimab in advanced cancers. Assay used: immunoSEQ multiplex PCR; TCRdb lists only in-frame clones, some missing. This table has approximately 99,000 clones, 70% to 90% appearing once. The sample was CD4+ or CD8+ T cells sorted from blood, taken in a trial of the OX40 agonist ivuxolimab. The receptor set was obtained from an adult with an advanced solid tumor such as melanoma, head and neck, liver or kidney cancer. CDR3s include the opening cysteine and the closing phenylalanine or tryptophan. The order of the fields is clone size, D gene, J gene, V gene, CDR3 protein, CDR3 DNA. The D gene is left open where the match is weak. Only part of the rows carry a size: once, few, many, or a class if the clone is expanded.

>NA|NA|TRBJ1-3|TRBV10-3
CAIRGSSGNTIYF
TGTGCCATCAGGGGTAGCTCTGGAAACACCATATATTTT
>NA|NA|TRBJ2-3|TRBV6-1
CASSEVSTDTQYF
TGTGCCAGCAGTGAAGTCAGCACAGATACGCAGTATTTT
>once|NA|TRBJ1-1|TRBV7-2
CASSLFAGMNTEAFF
TGTGCCAGCAGCTTATTCGCGGGGATGAACACTGAAGCTTTCTTT
>NA|TRBD2|TRBJ2-1|TRBV5-1
CASSSGTSDMNEQFF
TGCGCCAGCAGTTCCGGGACTAGTGATATGAATGAGCAGTTCTTC
>once|TRBD2|TRBJ2-3|TRBV5-1
CASSLGLAGGYTDTQYF
TGCGCCAGCAGCTTGGGACTAGCGGGGGGATACACAGATACGCAGTATTTT
>NA|NA|TRBJ1-6|TRBV5-6
CASSLLQGSQSPLHF
TGTGCCAGCAGCTTATTACAGGGTAGCCAGTCACCCCTCCACTTT
>NA|NA|TRBJ2-3|TRBV6-5
CASSPFLPTDTQYF
TGTGCCAGCAGTCCATTTCTCCCCACAGATACGCAGTATTTT
>NA|NA|TRBJ1-4|TRBV7-8
CASSLNPGRGLANEKLFF
TGTGCCAGCAGCTTAAATCCAGGACGTGGTCTAGCTAATGAAAAACTGTTTTTT
>NA|TRBD2|TRBJ2-7|TRBV4-1
CASSQAVAGAYEQYF
TGCGCCAGCAGCCAAGCGGTAGCGGGAGCCTACGAGCAGTACTTC
>NA|NA|TRBJ1-2|TRBV6-5
CASSSTGRYGYTF
TGTGCCAGCAGTTCGACGGGCCGCTATGGCTACACCTTC
>medium-sized|TRBD1|TRBJ1-1|TRBV2
CASMGQMNTEAFF
TGTGCCAGCATGGGACAGATGAACACTGAAGCTTTCTTT
>NA|TRBD1|TRBJ2-1|TRBV4-1
CASSQARDRAYNEQFF
TGCGCCAGCAGCCAAGCCCGGGACAGGGCGTACAATGAGCAGTTCTTC
>medium-sized|NA|TRBJ1-3|TRBV7-7
CASSLEQLSGNTIYF
TGTGCTAGCAGCTTAGAACAGCTCTCTGGAAACACCATATATTTT
>NA|NA|TRBJ1-1|TRBV15
CATSPVGGRGAFF
TGTGCCACCAGCCCCGTTGGAGGGCGCGGTGCTTTCTTT
>NA|NA|TRBJ2-5|TRBV10-3
CAISDGSTGETQYF
TGTGCCATCAGTGATGGGTCGACCGGAGAGACCCAGTACTTC
>NA|TRBD2|TRBJ2-3|TRBV7-2
CASSLVSGRQDTQYF
TGTGCCAGCAGCTTAGTCTCCGGGAGGCAAGATACGCAGTATTTT
>once|NA|TRBJ1-2|TRBV19
CASTPQGANYGYTF
TGTGCCAGTACCCCCCAGGGAGCTAACTATGGCTACACCTTC
>once|NA|TRBJ1-6|TRBV5-6
CASSLAYSPLHF
TGTGCCAGCAGCTTGGCCTATTCACCCCTCCACTTT
>once|NA|TRBJ1-1|TRBV27
CASSLNRRGTTEAFF
TGTGCCAGCAGTTTAAATCGAAGGGGGACCACTGAAGCTTTCTTT
>NA|NA|TRBJ1-1|TRBV2
CASSDVLLNTEAFF
TGTGCCAGCAGTGACGTGCTGTTGAACACTGAAGCTTTCTTT
>NA|NA|TRBJ1-5|TRBV12-1
CASSYPTGGGFNQPQHF
TGTGCCAGCAGCTACCCGACAGGGGGCGGTTTTAATCAGCCCCAGCATTTT
>once|NA|TRBJ1-1|TRBV9
CASSVDGGWAFF
TGTGCCAGCAGCGTAGATGGCGGGTGGGCTTTCTTT
>NA|NA|TRBJ2-6|TRBV9
CASKASGANVLTF
TGTGCCAGCAAGGCCTCTGGGGCCAACGTCCTGACTTTC
>NA|NA|TRBJ1-3|TRBV9
CASSAGHSGNTIYF
TGTGCCAGCAGCGCGGGACACTCTGGAAACACCATATATTTT
>NA|NA|TRBJ2-2|TRBV9
CASSVAAAGELFF
TGTGCCAGCAGCGTAGCGGCCGCAGGGGAGCTGTTTTTT
>NA|NA|TRBJ1-6|TRBV6-5
CASSYRDMDNSPLHF
TGTGCCAGCAGTTACCGGGACATGGATAATTCACCCCTCCACTTT
>NA|NA|TRBJ1-1|TRBV5-1
CASSLGPMNTEAFF
TGCGCCAGCAGCCTGGGACCTATGAACACTGAAGCTTTCTTT
>NA|NA|TRBJ1-5|TRBV19
CASTLAGGQPQHF
TGTGCCAGTACTCTGGCTGGGGGACAGCCCCAGCATTTT
>NA|NA|TRBJ2-3|TRBV4-2
CASSQGPGERSTDTQYF
TGTGCCAGCAGCCAAGGACCCGGGGAAAGGAGCACAGATACGCAGTATTTT
>few|TRBD2|TRBJ2-7|TRBV7-2
CASSEGLAPYEQYF
TGTGCCAGCAGCGAGGGACTAGCGCCCTACGAGCAGTACTTC
>NA|TRBD1|TRBJ2-3|TRBV27
CASTPWTGGGPDTQYF
TGTGCCAGCACACCATGGACAGGGGGGGGACCAGATACGCAGTATTTT